This record concerns one T cell receptor beta chain sequence. The CDR3 consists of 17 residues. Germline V gene sequence: CDR1 KGHDR, CDR2 SFDVKD. Trimming at V came to 5 bases and at J to 1 base, leaving 4 bases not matched to a gene. Authors' processing steps: The authors estimated nucleated cell counts from reference gene primer amplification. Here immunoSEQ multiplex PCR was the method, and the copy in TCRdb shows in-frame clones only, minus some. For V, J and clone size, that table is used; D and trimming come from the DNA. The sample comprises around 300,000 clones, approximately 85% of which are singletons, and around 7.8% rests with the top ten. This record belongs to a study of blood T cell repertoires in COVID-19. Study-level information: Acute-phase and convalescent COVID-19 samples originated in the United States, Italy and Spain. PBMCs, B-cell-depleted T cells, or T cells provided the cDNA or gDNA that made up the material.

The genes are TRBV24-1 and TRBJ2-1, with 13 bases identical to TRBD2. Sequencing was done on a sample of peripheral blood. The TCR originated in a human donor in a cohort sampled during active COVID-19. The CDR3: CATSALLAGGSYNEQFF. The CDR3 DNA follows: TGTGCCACCAGTGCCTTACTAGCGGGGGGGTCCTACAATGAGCAGTTCTTC.